This T cell receptor beta chain appears in the sequencing data of a study of blood T cell repertoires in COVID-19. Original data processing: Estimated nucleated cell counts came from reference gene primer amplification. Assay: immunoSEQ multiplex PCR; the TCRdb copy retains only in-frame clones and omits some. V, J and clone size reflect that table, while D and trimming were determined from the DNA. Of some 140,000 clones in the sample, 60% to 85% were seen once. The V and J ends lost 4 bases and 0 bases, in that order; junction bases with no gene match: 8. In germline, CDR1 is SGHKS, CDR2 YYEKEE (reference sequence). The CDR3 totals 17 residues.

This chain links TRBV5-5 with TRBJ1-3, with 9 positions matching TRBD1. The sequence was obtained from a man older than 75 with acute or convalescent COVID-19. Specimen: peripheral blood. CDR3 bases: TGTGCCAGCAGCAGAACCGGGACAGGGAGCTCTGGAAACACCATATATTTT. Translated, it gives CASSRTGTGSSGNTIYF.